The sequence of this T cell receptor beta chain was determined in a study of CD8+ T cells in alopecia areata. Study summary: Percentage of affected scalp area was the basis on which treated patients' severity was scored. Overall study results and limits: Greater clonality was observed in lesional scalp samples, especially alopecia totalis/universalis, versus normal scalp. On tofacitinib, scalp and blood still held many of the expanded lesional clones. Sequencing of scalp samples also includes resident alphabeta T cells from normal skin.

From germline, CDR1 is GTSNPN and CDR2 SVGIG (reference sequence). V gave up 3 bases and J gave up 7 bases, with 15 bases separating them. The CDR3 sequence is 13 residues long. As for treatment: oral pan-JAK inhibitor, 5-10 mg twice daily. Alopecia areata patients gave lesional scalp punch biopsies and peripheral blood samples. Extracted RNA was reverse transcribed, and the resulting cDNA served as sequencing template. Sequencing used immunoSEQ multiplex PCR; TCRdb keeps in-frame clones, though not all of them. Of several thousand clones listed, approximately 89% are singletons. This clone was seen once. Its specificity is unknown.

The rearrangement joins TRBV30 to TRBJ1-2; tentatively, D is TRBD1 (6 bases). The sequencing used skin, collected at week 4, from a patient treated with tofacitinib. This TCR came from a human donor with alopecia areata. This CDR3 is CAWSAQGVGGYTF. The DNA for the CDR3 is TGTGCCTGGAGCGCACAGGGTGTTGGTGGCTACACCTTC.